Listed here are 18 T cell receptor beta chains from one sample, sequenced in a study of blood T cell repertoires in COVID-19. The data were produced by immunoSEQ multiplex PCR, yet TCRdb's version contains in-frame clones alone and is incomplete. The sample shows roughly 11,000 clones, about 88% of them seen only once. The sequencing input was peripheral blood. The receptor set was obtained from a woman in her sixties with active COVID-19.

This clone turned up a few times. The chain links TRBV6-5 to TRBJ2-7; tentatively, D is TRBD2 (5 bases). Germline V gives CDR1 MNHEY, CDR2 SVGAGI. The V and J ends lost 5 bases and 3 bases respectively, with 11 bases between them. This CDR3 is 13 amino acids long. The CDR3 here is CASSISGYYEQYF. The CDR3 region has the DNA TGTGCCAGCAGTATCTCGGGATACTACGAGCAGTACTTC.

The chain recombines TRBV19 with TRBJ2-7, with 9 bases matching TRBD2. CDR3 size: 13 residues. CDR1 is LNHDA and CDR2 is SQIVND in the germline V gene (reference sequence). V was clipped by 9 bases and J by 4 bases; unmatched bases: 7. The CDR3 nucleotides read TGTGCCAGGGTGGGTAGCGGGAGATACGAGCAGTACTTC. This gives the protein CARVGSGRYEQYF.

The CDR3 reads CASRGDRLTDTQYF. The CDR3 nucleotides are TGTGCCAGCAGGGGAGACAGGTTGACAGATACGCAGTATTTT. The chain combines TRBV6-5 with TRBJ2-3, with D maybe TRBD1 (6 bases). Between the trimmed V and J ends, which lost 6 bases and 3 bases, there was a span of 13 bases. The germline V gene has CDR1 MNHEY and CDR2 SVGAGI. This CDR3 has 14 amino acids.

The V gene is TRBV27, the J gene TRBJ2-7; D gene ambiguous. Germline CDR1 reads MNHEY; CDR2 reads SMNVEV (reference sequence). The CDR3 loop spans 12 amino acids. V lost 3 bases to trimming and J lost 4 bases, with 7 bases between them. The CDR3 protein is CASSLTGYEQYF. The CDR3 nucleotides are TGTGCCAGCAGTTTGACTGGTTACGAGCAGTACTTC.

The chain employs TRBV7-2 and TRBJ2-1; D may be TRBD2 (6 bases). V shed 2 bases and J shed 9 bases, with 14 bases lying between them. This CDR3 region has 14 residues. The germline V gene has CDR1 SGHTA and CDR2 FQGNSA. The CDR3 DNA reads TGTGCCAGCAGCTTATCGACGGGAGTAAGTGAGCAGTTCTTC. Translation gives CASSLSTGVSEQFF.

The rearrangement uses TRBV6-1 and TRBJ2-3; TRBD1 agrees at 8 bases. The CDR3 consists of 15 residues. Germline V gene lookup returns CDR1 MNHNS and CDR2 SASEGT. V lost 2 bases, J lost 6 bases, and 7 bases stayed unmatched. CDR3 DNA sequence: TGTGCCAGCAGTGAAAGGGACAGGATCCGGGATACGCAGTATTTT. Amino acid sequence: CASSERDRIRDTQYF.

This clone was seen only once. The rearrangement joins TRBV3-1 (or the pseudogene TRBV3-2) to TRBJ2-4; D is ambiguous. The V gene's germline CDR1 is LGHDT and CDR2 YNNKEL (reference sequence). The CDR3 loop spans 15 amino acids. The V and J ends lost 1 base and 0 bases respectively, with 7 bases between them. CDR3: CASSQALLAKNIQYF. For the CDR3, the DNA is TGTGCCAGCAGCCAAGCCCTACTAGCCAAAAACATTCAGTACTTC.

CDR3 loop: CASSGYRGNEQFF. CDR3 nucleotide sequence: TGTGCCAGCAGTGGCTACAGGGGCAACGAGCAGTTCTTC. The gene calls are TRBV25-1 and TRBJ2-1, with 7 bases aligning to TRBD1. The CDR3 extends over 13 amino acids. Germline V CDR1 and CDR2: MGHDK, SYGVNS. The ends lost 4 bases at V and 10 bases at J; junction bases unmatched: 7. Filled out from reference TRBV25-1 and TRBJ2-1, the complete variable domain reads EADIYQTPRYLVIGTGKKITLECSQTMGHDKMYWYQQDPGMELHLIHYSYGVNSTEKGDLSSESTVSRIRTEHFPLTLESARPSHTSQYLCASSGYRGNEQFFGPGTRLTVL.

This sequence joins TRBV18 and TRBJ1-5; D is uncertain. This CDR3 comprises 17 residues. The V and J ends lost 1 base and 6 bases respectively, with 19 bases between them. In germline, CDR1 is KGHSH, CDR2 LQKENI. The CDR3 protein is CASSPRNIKESGQPQHF. The CDR3 DNA is TGTGCCAGCTCACCACGAAACATTAAGGAATCGGGTCAGCCCCAGCATTTT.

This chain joins TRBV5-8 and TRBJ2-2; 7 bases agree with TRBD1. Germline CDR1 SGHTS, CDR2 YDEGEE. Unmatched junction bases numbered 5, after V lost 0 bases and J lost 0 bases. The CDR3 has 17 amino acids. The CDR3 region has the DNA TGTGCCAGCAGCTTGGACACAGGGGTAGCGAACACCGGGGAGCTGTTTTTT. Translated: CASSLDTGVANTGELFF.

The chain combines TRBV5-1 with TRBJ2-1; 11 bases match TRBD2. The germline CDR1 and CDR2 sequences are SGHRS and YFSETQ. Trimming cost V 7 bases and J 2 bases; bases outside gene matches: 2. The CDR3 spans 14 residues. The CDR3, as DNA: TGCGCCAGCGTTAGCGGGGGGGCCTACAATGAGCAGTTCTTC. This codes for CASVSGGAYNEQFF. The full variable domain, in which reference TRBV5-1 and TRBJ2-1 provide the parts outside the CDR3, is KAGVTQTPRYLIKTRGQQVTLSCSPISGHRSVSWYQQTPGQGLQFLFEYFSETQRNKGNFPGRFSGRQFSNSRSEMNVSTLELGDSALYLCASVSGGAYNEQFFGPGTRLTVL.

J is TRBJ2-5 and V is TRBV9, with 9 bases matching TRBD2. The germline CDR1 and CDR2 sequences are SGDLS and YYNGEE. The CDR3 loop spans 15 amino acids. V was clipped by 0 bases and J by 3 bases; unmatched bases: 3. The CDR3 bases are TGTGCCAGCAGCGTAGCTAGCGGGACAAAAGAGACCCAGTACTTC. Protein product: CASSVASGTKETQYF.

This rearrangement joins TRBV19 to TRBJ1-1; D is unclear. The V gene's germline CDR1 is LNHDA and CDR2 SQIVND (reference sequence). CDR3 length: 11 amino acids. Trimming left V 11 bases short and J 3 bases short, with 10 bases between. The CDR3 reads CASVSYTEAFF. CDR3 DNA sequence: TGTGCCTCCGTTTCGTACACTGAAGCTTTCTTT. Complete variable domain (other parts from reference TRBV19 and TRBJ1-1): DGGITQSPKYLFRKEGQNVTLSCEQNLNHDAMYWYRQDPGQGLRLIYYSQIVNDFQKGDIAEGYSVSREKKESFPLTVTSAQKNPTAFYLCASVSYTEAFFGQGTRLTVV.

This clone has just a few counts. The chain carries TRBV28 and TRBJ1-2, with D unresolved. The CDR3 totals 12 residues. The V gene lost 6 bases and the J gene lost 2 bases, with 7 bases spanning the gap. CDR1 and CDR2 (germline): MDHEN, SYDVKM. The CDR3 nucleotides read TGTGCCAGCAGACACCTCAACTATGGCTACACCTTC. Translation gives CASRHLNYGYTF.

The chain joins TRBV10-3 to TRBJ2-5, with TRBD2 matching 9 bases. The CDR3 is 15 amino acids. Germline CDR1 ENHRY, CDR2 SYGVKD. With V trimmed by 4 bases and J by 2 bases, 5 bases remained unmatched. The CDR3 nucleotides read TGTGCCATCAGTGCCCTAGCGGGACCTCAAGAGACCCAGTACTTC. Protein sequence: CAISALAGPQETQYF.

This clone was counted once. The chain carries TRBV7-2 and TRBJ2-1; 11 nucleotides line up with TRBD2. The CDR3 covers 18 residues. V lost 5 bases to trimming and J lost 4 bases; unmatched junction nucleotides: 13. The germline V gene encodes CDR1 SGHTA and CDR2 FQGNSA. CDR3 region: CASSLGSGSGGAYNEQFF. In nucleotides, the CDR3 is TGTGCCAGCAGCCTAGGGTCTGGTAGCGGGGGGGCATACAATGAGCAGTTCTTC.

The chain uses TRBV7-8 and TRBJ1-1; D gene unclear. V was cut by 5 bases and J by 4 bases, with 8 bases left in between. The germline V gene has CDR1 SGHVS and CDR2 FQNEAQ. The CDR3 contains 12 residues. CDR3 sequence: CASSPRVTEAFF. The CDR3 DNA sequence: TGTGCCAGCAGCCCGCGCGTCACTGAAGCTTTCTTT.

The chain couples TRBV5-1 to TRBJ1-1; 7 bases map to TRBD1. Germline CDR1 SGHRS, CDR2 YFSETQ. The CDR3 is made up of 16 amino acids. V lost 3 bases, J lost 1 base, and 9 bases stayed unmatched. The CDR3 spells CASSWRQGSANTEAFF. The CDR3 bases are TGCGCCAGCAGCTGGAGACAGGGCTCGGCGAACACTGAAGCTTTCTTT.